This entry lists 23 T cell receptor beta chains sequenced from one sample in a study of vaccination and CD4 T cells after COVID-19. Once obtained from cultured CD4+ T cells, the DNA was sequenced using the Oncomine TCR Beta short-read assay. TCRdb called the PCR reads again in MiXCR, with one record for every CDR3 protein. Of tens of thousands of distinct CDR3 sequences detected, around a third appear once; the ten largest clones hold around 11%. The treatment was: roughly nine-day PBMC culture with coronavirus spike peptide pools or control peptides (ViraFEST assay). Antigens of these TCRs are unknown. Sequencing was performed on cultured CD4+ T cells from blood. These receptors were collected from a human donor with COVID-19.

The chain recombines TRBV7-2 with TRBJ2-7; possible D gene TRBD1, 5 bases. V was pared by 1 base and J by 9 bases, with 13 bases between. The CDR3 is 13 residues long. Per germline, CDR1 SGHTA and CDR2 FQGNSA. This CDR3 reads CASSLDGGHVQYF. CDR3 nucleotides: TGTGCCAGCAGCTTAGACGGTGGACATGTGCAGTACTTC.

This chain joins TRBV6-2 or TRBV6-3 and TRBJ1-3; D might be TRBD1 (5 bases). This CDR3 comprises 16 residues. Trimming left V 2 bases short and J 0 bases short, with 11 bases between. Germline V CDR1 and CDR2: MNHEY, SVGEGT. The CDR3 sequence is CASSYGTGSSGNTIYF. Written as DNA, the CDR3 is TGTGCCAGCAGTTACGGGACGGGAAGCTCTGGAAACACCATATATTTT.

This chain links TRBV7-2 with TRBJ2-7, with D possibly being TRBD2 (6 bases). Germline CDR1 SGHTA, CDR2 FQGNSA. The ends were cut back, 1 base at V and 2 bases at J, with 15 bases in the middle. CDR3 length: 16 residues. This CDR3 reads CASSLEAGRGAYEQYF. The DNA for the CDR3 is TGTGCCAGCAGCTTAGAGGCGGGGCGGGGTGCCTACGAGCAGTACTTC.

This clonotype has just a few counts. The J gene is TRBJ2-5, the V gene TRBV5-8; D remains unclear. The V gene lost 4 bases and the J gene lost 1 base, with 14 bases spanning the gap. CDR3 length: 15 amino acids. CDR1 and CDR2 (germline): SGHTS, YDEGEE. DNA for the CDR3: TGTGCCAGCAGCCCTTTGGTGGCGACCCAAGAGACCCAGTACTTC. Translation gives CASSPLVATQETQYF.

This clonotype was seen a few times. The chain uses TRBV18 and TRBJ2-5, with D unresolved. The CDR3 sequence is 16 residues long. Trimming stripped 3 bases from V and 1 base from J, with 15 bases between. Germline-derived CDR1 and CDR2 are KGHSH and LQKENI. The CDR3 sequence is CASSPALTSLQETQYF. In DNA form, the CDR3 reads TGTGCCAGCTCACCGGCCCTTACGAGCCTCCAAGAGACCCAGTACTTC.

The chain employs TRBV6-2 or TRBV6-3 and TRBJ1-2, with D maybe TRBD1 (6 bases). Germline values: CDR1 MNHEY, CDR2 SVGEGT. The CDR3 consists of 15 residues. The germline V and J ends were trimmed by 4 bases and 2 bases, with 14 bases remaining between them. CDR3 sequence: CASSSSQQGNYGYTF. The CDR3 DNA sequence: TGTGCCAGCAGTTCTTCTCAACAGGGAAACTATGGCTACACCTTC.

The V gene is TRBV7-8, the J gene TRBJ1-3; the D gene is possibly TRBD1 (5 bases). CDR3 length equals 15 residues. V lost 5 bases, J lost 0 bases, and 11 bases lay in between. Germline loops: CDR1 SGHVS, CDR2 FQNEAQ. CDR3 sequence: CASSPSTASGNTIYF. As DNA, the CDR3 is TGTGCCAGCAGCCCATCGACAGCCTCTGGAAACACCATATATTTT.

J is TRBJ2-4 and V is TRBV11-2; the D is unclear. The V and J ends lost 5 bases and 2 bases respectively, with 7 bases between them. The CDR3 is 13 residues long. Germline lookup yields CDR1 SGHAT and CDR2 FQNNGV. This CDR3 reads CASSVPSKNIQYF. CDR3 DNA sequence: TGTGCCAGCAGCGTCCCCTCCAAAAACATTCAGTACTTC. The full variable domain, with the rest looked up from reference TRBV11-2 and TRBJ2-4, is EAGVAQSPRYKIIEKRQSVAFWCNPISGHATLYWYQQILGQGPKLLIQFQNNGVVDDSQLPKDRFSAERLKGVDSTLKIQPAKLEDSAVYLCASSVPSKNIQYFGAGTRLSVL.

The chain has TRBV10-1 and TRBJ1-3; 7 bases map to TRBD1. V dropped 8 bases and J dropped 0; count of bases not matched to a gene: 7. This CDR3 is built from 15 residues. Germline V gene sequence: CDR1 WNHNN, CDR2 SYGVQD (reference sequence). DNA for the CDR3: TGCGCCAGCCATAAGGGACAGACCTCTGGAAACACCATATATTTT. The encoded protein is CASHKGQTSGNTIYF.

The CDR3, as DNA: TGTGCCAGCAGTAACCGGGACGGCACCTACGAGCAGTACTTC. It is translated as CASSNRDGTYEQYF. The V gene is TRBV12-3 or TRBV12-4, the J gene TRBJ2-7; D tentatively reads TRBD1 or TRBD2 (5 bases each). V lost 5 bases and J 2 bases, leaving 13 bases between the germline ends. CDR3 length equals 14 residues.

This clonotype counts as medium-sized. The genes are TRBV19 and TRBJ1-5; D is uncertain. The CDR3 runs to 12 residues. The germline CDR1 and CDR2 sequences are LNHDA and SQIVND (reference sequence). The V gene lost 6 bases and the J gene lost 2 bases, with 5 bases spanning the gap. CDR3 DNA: TGTGCCAGTAGGGGCGGCAATCAGCCCCAGCATTTT. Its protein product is CASRGGNQPQHF.

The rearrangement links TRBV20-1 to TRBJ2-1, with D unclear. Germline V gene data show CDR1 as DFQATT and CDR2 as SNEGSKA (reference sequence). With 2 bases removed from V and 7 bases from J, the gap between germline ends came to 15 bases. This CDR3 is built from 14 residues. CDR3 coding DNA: TGCAGTGCTAGACTGGCGAGGAGTAAGAATGAGCAGTTCTTC. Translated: CSARLARSKNEQFF.

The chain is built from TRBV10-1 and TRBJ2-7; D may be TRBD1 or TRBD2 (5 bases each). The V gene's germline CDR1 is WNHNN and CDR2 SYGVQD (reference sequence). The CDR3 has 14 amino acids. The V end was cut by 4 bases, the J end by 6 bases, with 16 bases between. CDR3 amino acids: CASSATQRGLEQYF. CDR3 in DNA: TGCGCCAGCAGTGCAACCCAACGGGGCCTCGAGCAGTACTTC.

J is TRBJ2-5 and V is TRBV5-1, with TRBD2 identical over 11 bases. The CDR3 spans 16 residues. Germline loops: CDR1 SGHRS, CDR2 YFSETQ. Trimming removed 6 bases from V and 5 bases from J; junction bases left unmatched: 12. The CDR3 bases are TGCGCCAGCACCGAATCGACTAGCGGGGTATGGGAGACCCAGTACTTC. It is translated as CASTESTSGVWETQYF.

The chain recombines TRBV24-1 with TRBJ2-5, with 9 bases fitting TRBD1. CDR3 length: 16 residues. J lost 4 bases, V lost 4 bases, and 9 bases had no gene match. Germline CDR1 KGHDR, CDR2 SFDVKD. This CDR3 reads CATSDPGQGRGETQYF. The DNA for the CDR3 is TGTGCCACCAGTGACCCAGGACAGGGGCGCGGAGAGACCCAGTACTTC.

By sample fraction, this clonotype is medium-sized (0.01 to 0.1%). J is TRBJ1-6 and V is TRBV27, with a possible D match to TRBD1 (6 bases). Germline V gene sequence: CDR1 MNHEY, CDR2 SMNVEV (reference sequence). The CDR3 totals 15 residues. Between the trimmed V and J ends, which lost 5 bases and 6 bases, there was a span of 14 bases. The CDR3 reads CASSTPTGINSPLHF. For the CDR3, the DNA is TGTGCCAGCAGTACCCCTACAGGGATTAATTCACCCCTCCACTTT.

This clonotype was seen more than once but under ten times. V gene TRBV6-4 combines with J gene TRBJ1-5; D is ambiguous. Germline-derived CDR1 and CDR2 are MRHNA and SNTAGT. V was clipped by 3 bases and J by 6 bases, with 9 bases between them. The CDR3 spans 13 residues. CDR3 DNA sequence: TGTGCCAGCAGTGAAAGTCGGGGTCAGCCCCAGCATTTT. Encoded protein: CASSESRGQPQHF.

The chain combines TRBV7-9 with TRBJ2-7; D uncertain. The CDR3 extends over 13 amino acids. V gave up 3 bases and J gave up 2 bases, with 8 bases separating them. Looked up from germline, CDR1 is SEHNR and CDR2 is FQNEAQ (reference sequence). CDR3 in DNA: TGTGCCAGCAGCTTGGTGGTGGCCTACGAGCAGTACTTC. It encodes CASSLVVAYEQYF.

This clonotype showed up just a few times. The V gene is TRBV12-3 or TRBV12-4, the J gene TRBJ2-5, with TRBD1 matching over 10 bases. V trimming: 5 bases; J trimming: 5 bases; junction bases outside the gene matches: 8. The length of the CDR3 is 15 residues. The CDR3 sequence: CASSPGQGGRETQYF. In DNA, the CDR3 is TGTGCCAGCAGTCCAGGACAGGGGGGTCGCGAGACCCAGTACTTC.

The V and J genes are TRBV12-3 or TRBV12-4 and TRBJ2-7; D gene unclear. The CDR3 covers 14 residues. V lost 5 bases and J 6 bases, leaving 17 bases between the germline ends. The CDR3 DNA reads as TGTGCCAGCAGTCCTCAGGTTGTCGGTGGCGAGCAGTACTTC. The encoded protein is CASSPQVVGGEQYF.

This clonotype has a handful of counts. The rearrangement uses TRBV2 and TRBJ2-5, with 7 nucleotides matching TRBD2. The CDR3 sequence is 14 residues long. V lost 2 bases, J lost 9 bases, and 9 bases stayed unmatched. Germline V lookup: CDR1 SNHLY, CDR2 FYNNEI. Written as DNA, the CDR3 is TGTGCCAGCAGTGAAAGCGGGACCTCGTGGTCCCAGTACTTC. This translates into CASSESGTSWSQYF.

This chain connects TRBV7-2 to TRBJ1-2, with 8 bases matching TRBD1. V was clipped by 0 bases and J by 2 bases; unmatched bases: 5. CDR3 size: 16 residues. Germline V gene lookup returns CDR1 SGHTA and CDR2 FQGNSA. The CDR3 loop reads CASSLAPGGANYGYTF. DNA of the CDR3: TGTGCCAGCAGCTTAGCGCCAGGGGGCGCGAACTATGGCTACACCTTC. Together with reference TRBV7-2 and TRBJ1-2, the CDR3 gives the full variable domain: GAGVSQSPSNKVTEKGKDVELRCDPISGHTALYWYRQSLGQGLEFLIYFQGNSAPDKSGLPSDRFSAERTGGSVSTLTIQRTQQEDSAVYLCASSLAPGGANYGYTFGSGTRLTVV.

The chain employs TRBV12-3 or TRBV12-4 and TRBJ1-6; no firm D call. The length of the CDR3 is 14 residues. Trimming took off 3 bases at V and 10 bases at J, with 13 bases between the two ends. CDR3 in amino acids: CASSFGGSGSPLHF. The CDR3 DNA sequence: TGTGCCAGCAGTTTTGGAGGGTCAGGCTCACCCCTCCACTTT.